This TCR beta chain was identified in a study of T cells after yellow fever vaccination. Study information: With SMART-Seq v4 Ultra Low Input, the fractions containing low cell numbers were prepared.

This CDR3 spans 16 amino acids. V was clipped by 3 bases and J by 6 bases; unmatched bases: 9. This clonotype has at least ten counts. The antigen is not known. Researchers made TCR cDNA using 5'RACE template switching, and this step added a universal primer site and UMIs. TCRdb recomputed calls from the 5' RACE reads with MiXCR, one row per CDR3 protein. The table includes about 310,000 distinct CDR3 sequences, less than 4.5% detected once. Findings and caveats of the study: CD4 and CD8 compartments shared a small share of clonotypes. Subsequent to the booster, the majority of primary-vaccination clones reappeared (around 96% CD4, 88% CD8).

The V and J genes are TRBV12-3 or TRBV12-4 and TRBJ2-4; 9 bases align to TRBD1. Sequenced material: PBMCs, taken on the day of the yellow fever booster vaccination. This sequence was found in a man in his late teens or twenties who received the YFV17D yellow fever vaccine. CDR3 sequence reads: CASSFPTGGRGNIQYF. In DNA, the CDR3 is TGTGCCAGCAGTTTCCCCACAGGGGGCCGTGGAAACATTCAGTACTTC.